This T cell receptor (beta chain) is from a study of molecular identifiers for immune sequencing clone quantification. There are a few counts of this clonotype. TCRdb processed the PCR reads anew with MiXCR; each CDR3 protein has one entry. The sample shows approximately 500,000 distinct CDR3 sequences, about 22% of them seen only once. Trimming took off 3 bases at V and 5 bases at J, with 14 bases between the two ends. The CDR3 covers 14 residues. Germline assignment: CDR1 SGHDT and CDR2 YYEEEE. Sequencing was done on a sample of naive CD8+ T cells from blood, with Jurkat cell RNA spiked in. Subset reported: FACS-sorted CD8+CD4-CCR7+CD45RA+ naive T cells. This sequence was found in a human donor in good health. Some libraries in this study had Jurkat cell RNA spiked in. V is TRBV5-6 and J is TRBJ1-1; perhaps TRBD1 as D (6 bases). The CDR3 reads CASSWVGAGTEAFF. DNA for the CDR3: TGTGCCAGCAGCTGGGTGGGGGCGGGTACTGAAGCTTTCTTT.